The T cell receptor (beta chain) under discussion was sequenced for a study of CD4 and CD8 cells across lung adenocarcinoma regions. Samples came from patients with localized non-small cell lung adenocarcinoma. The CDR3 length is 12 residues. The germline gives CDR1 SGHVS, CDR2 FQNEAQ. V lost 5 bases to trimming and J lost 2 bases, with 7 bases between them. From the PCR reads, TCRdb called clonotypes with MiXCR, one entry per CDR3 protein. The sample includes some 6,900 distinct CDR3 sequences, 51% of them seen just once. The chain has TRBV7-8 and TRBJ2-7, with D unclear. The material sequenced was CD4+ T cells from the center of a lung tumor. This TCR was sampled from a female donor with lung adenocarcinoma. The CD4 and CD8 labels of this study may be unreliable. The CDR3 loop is CASSPATYEQYF. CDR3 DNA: TGTGCCAGCAGCCCGGCGACCTACGAGCAGTACTTC.